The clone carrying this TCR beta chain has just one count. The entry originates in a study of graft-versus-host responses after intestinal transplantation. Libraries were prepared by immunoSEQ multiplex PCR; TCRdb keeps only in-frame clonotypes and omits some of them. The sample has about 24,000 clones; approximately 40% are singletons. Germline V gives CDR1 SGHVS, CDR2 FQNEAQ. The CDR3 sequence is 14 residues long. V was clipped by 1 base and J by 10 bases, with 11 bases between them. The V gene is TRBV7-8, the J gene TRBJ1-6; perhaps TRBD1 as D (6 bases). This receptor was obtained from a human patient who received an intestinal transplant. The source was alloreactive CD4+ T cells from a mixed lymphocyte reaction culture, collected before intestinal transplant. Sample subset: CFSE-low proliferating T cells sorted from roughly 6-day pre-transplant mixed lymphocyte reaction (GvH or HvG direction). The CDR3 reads CASSLVQGRSPLHF. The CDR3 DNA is TGTGCCAGCAGCTTAGTACAGGGAAGATCACCCCTCCACTTT. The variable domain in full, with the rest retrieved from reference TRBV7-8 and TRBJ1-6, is GAGVSQSPRYKVAKRGQDVALRCDPISGHVSLFWYQQALGQGPEFLTYFQNEAQLDKSGLPSDRFFAERPEGSVSTLKIQRTQQEDSAVYLCASSLVQGRSPLHFGNGTRLTVT.